The rows below give T cell receptor beta chains drawn from one sample of a study of response to subunit inactivated influenza vaccine. TCRdb re-derived calls from the RT-PCR reads in MiXCR, one entry per CDR3 protein. Of under 500,000 distinct CDR3 sequences listed, approximately 11% are singletons. The starting material was PBMCs from blood, obtained more than 35 days after vaccination. The receptors derive from a man aged 50 to 59 who received an inactivated influenza vaccine. CDR3s include the opening cysteine and the closing phenylalanine or tryptophan. The order of the fields is J gene, clone size, D gene, V gene, CDR3 DNA, CDR3 protein. The D gene is left open where the match is weak. The size field is filled for only some rows; it gives once, few, many or a size class.

TRBJ2-1,few,TRBD2,TRBV7-8,TGTGCCAGCAGCTTGACTAGCGGGGGGTATTATGACAATGAGCAGTTCTTC,CASSLTSGGYYDNEQFF
TRBJ2-3,few,NA,TRBV29-1,TGCAGCGTTGAAGATTCAGAGGGAGCTAACACAGATACGCAGTATTTT,CSVEDSEGANTDTQYF
TRBJ2-7,few,NA,TRBV4-3,TGCGCCAGCAGCGGGACCCAGGGTCAGGACGAGCAGTACTTC,CASSGTQGQDEQYF
TRBJ2-1,many,NA,TRBV12-3/TRBV12-4,TGTGCCAGCAGTTTAGGAGGCCGGCAAGGGGATGAGCAGTTCTTC,CASSLGGRQGDEQFF
TRBJ2-4,many,NA,TRBV7-2,TGTGCCAGCAGCATCGGGCTGGCCAAAAACATTCAGTACTTC,CASSIGLAKNIQYF
TRBJ2-2,few,NA,TRBV28,TGTGCCAGCAGTTTTCTGGACCAAAACACCGGGGAGCTGTTTTTT,CASSFLDQNTGELFF
TRBJ2-2,few,TRBD1,TRBV6-5,TGTGCCAGCAGATACACGGACAGGCGGTCCGGGGAGCTGTTTTTT,CASRYTDRRSGELFF
TRBJ1-6,few,NA,TRBV7-2,TGTGCCAGCGGGCCTTTCTCTGGAAATTCACCCCTCCACTTT,CASGPFSGNSPLHF
TRBJ1-2,few,NA,TRBV6-5,TGTGCCAGCAGTTACTACAGTCCCATACTTAACTATGGCTACACCTTC,CASSYYSPILNYGYTF
TRBJ1-5,NA,TRBD1,TRBV28,TGTGCCAGCAGTTTATGGCAGGCAGGGGGGCAGCCCCAGCATTTT,CASSLWQAGGQPQHF
TRBJ1-4,many,TRBD1,TRBV5-6,TGTGCCAGCAGCCCGGGACAGGGGAAAGCCATGCTGTTTTTT,CASSPGQGKAMLFF
TRBJ2-7,few,TRBD1,TRBV27,TGTGCCAGCAAGCGACAGGGACCTTCCTACGAGCAGTACTTC,CASKRQGPSYEQYF
TRBJ2-3,NA,TRBD2,TRBV25-1,TGTGCCACCGGGACTAGCGGGGGTCTCACAGATACGCAGTATTTT,CATGTSGGLTDTQYF
TRBJ1-4,NA,NA,TRBV7-9,TGTGCCAGCAGCTTAGGAAGGCCAACTAATGAAAAACTGTTTTTT,CASSLGRPTNEKLFF
TRBJ2-2,few,NA,TRBV4-3,TGCGCCAGCAGCCAAGATGCGAGGGGGGAGCTGTTTTTT,CASSQDARGELFF
TRBJ2-3,many,NA,TRBV6-5,TGTGCCAGCAGTTACTCCCTCCGGTCAGATACGCAGTATTTT,CASSYSLRSDTQYF
TRBJ2-5,few,TRBD2,TRBV20-1,TGCAGTGCTATAGCGGGAGTAGAGACCCAGTACTTC,CSAIAGVETQYF
TRBJ2-4,NA,NA,TRBV6-5,TGTGCCAGCAGTTACGGACCGGCAGGTCCGGCCAAAAACATTCAGTACTTC,CASSYGPAGPAKNIQYF
TRBJ2-7,few,NA,TRBV29-1,TGCAGCGTACTGGGGACAAGCTACGAGCAGTACTTC,CSVLGTSYEQYF
TRBJ2-1,NA,TRBD2,TRBV28,TGTGCCAGCAGTTTATACGGTTCGGTACTCCTAGCGGGAGGGCCCAGCTACAATGAGCAGTTCTTC,CASSLYGSVLLAGGPSYNEQFF
TRBJ2-3,NA,TRBD2,TRBV12-3/TRBV12-4,TGTGCCAGCAGCCCATTAGCGGGGCAGGATACGCAGTATTTT,CASSPLAGQDTQYF
TRBJ2-7,NA,TRBD1,TRBV20-1,TGCAGTGCTAGAGATATTGGGACAGGGGGCCCCGGGAGCTCCTACGAGCAGTACTTC,CSARDIGTGGPGSSYEQYF
TRBJ2-1,few,NA,TRBV24-1,TGTGCCACCAGCAACCGGGACTCGGGGGACAATGAGCAGTTCTTC,CATSNRDSGDNEQFF
TRBJ2-3,many,NA,TRBV5-1,TGCGCCAGCAGCTTAGAGGGCCCCACAGATACGCAGTATTTT,CASSLEGPTDTQYF
TRBJ2-7,few,NA,TRBV5-1,TGCGCCAGCAGCTTCTTAGACAGTTCCTACGAGCAGTACTTC,CASSFLDSSYEQYF
TRBJ2-7,NA,NA,TRBV18,TGTGCCAGCTCAACGAAACAGGGTTACGAGCAGTACTTC,CASSTKQGYEQYF
TRBJ1-5,few,NA,TRBV28,TGTGCCAGCAGTTTCTCAGCGCACAATCAGCCCCAGCATTTT,CASSFSAHNQPQHF
TRBJ2-3,few,TRBD2,TRBV20-1,TGCAGTGACCAAAGGACTAGCGGGAGCACAGATACGCAGTATTTT,CSDQRTSGSTDTQYF
TRBJ1-2,few,NA,TRBV7-9,TGTGCCAGCAGCTTAGCGCGGGGCATTGGCTATGGCTACACCTTC,CASSLARGIGYGYTF
TRBJ2-5,NA,NA,TRBV5-1,TGCGCCAGCAAAGAAACGCATGAAGAGACCCAGTACTTC,CASKETHEETQYF
TRBJ2-7,few,TRBD2,TRBV11-2,TGTGCCAGCAGCCCGTATACCGGGACTAGCGGTAAATCCTACGAGCAGTACTTC,CASSPYTGTSGKSYEQYF
TRBJ1-6,few,NA,TRBV28,TGTGCCAGCAGTTTATCGGGGGGGCCAAATTCACCCCTCCACTTT,CASSLSGGPNSPLHF
TRBJ2-5,NA,NA,TRBV2,TGTGCCAGCAGCCAACAGGAGATACAAGAGGGCCAGTACTTC,CASSQQEIQEGQYF
TRBJ2-1,NA,TRBD1,TRBV11-2,TGTGCCAGCAGCCCCACAAAGGGGGCGAGGCAGTTCTTC,CASSPTKGARQFF
TRBJ2-1,NA,TRBD2,TRBV7-9,TGTGCCAGCACCTTCGAATGGGGAGGGCCATACAATGAGCAGTTCTTC,CASTFEWGGPYNEQFF
TRBJ1-2,NA,NA,TRBV7-2,TGTGCCAGCAGTTACGACAGATCACTAAACTATGGCTACACCTTC,CASSYDRSLNYGYTF
TRBJ2-3,few,TRBD2,TRBV7-9,TGTGCCAGCAGCAAGCACTCTAGCGGGGGGGCCGCAGATACGCAGTATTTT,CASSKHSSGGAADTQYF
TRBJ2-1,few,TRBD2,TRBV3-1,TGTGCCAGCAGCCAAGTTCTAGAGCGGGAGGGAGGTTACAATGAGCAGTTCTTC,CASSQVLEREGGYNEQFF
TRBJ1-6,many,TRBD1,TRBV12-3/TRBV12-4,TGTGCCAGCAGCCCGGGACAGGGTAATTCACCCCTCCACTTT,CASSPGQGNSPLHF
TRBJ2-7,NA,TRBD1,TRBV5-1,TGCGCCAGCAGCTTGAACCCCGGGACAGGGGGCTGGGAGCAGTACTTC,CASSLNPGTGGWEQYF
TRBJ2-4,medium-sized,NA,TRBV6-9,TGTGCCAGCAGTCCCCTTCGGCGGACACCAATAGCCAAAAACATTCAGTACTTC,CASSPLRRTPIAKNIQYF
TRBJ2-3,many,TRBD2,TRBV12-3/TRBV12-4,TGTGCCAGCAGCACTAGCGGGGGGCTAGATACGCAGTATTTT,CASSTSGGLDTQYF
TRBJ1-4,few,NA,TRBV20-1,TGCAGTGCTAGTTTGGGGGAGGAAAAACTGTTTTTT,CSASLGEEKLFF
TRBJ2-7,NA,NA,TRBV5-6,TGTGCCAGCAGCTGGATTCCTGGACTGTTCTACGAGCAGTACTTC,CASSWIPGLFYEQYF
TRBJ2-7,NA,NA,TRBV5-1,TGCGCCAGCACCAGGGGTCTCACCTACGAGCAGTACTTC,CASTRGLTYEQYF
TRBJ2-1,few,NA,TRBV5-1,TGCGCCAGCAGCTTGGCGGCGGGTGGCAGTTACAATGAGCAGTTCTTC,CASSLAAGGSYNEQFF
TRBJ2-7,many,TRBD1,TRBV5-1,TGCGCCAGCAGCATACGGACAGGAAGCGCCGAGCAGTACTTC,CASSIRTGSAEQYF
TRBJ1-1,many,NA,TRBV6-1,TGTGCCAGCAGTGAATACGGGGTGCACCCTGAAGCTTTCTTT,CASSEYGVHPEAFF
TRBJ1-4,few,TRBD1,TRBV7-9,TGTGCCAGCAGCCCATCGACAGGGTACAATGAAAAACTGTTTTTT,CASSPSTGYNEKLFF
TRBJ2-3,NA,TRBD1,TRBV29-1,TGCAGTGGACAGGGGTGGACAGATACGCAGTATTTT,CSGQGWTDTQYF
TRBJ1-5,NA,NA,TRBV5-5,TGTGCCAGCAGCTTGTTAGGGGATATCGCCAATCAGCCCCAGCATTTT,CASSLLGDIANQPQHF